This entry features one TCR beta chain sequence. No antigen is known for it. Unique molecular identifiers had been added to the TCR beta cDNA libraries. Using its own MiXCR run on the PCR reads, TCRdb lists one record per CDR3 protein. Here the sample spans 800,000 to 950,000 distinct CDR3 sequences, about 53% being singletons. These data are taken from a study of post-analysis software for immune sequencing data. Study-wide results and caveats: Patients had higher frequencies than controls of about 5 TRBV segments, including TRBV5-6, TRBV5-1 and TRBV20-1.

The V and J ends lost 8 bases and 3 bases respectively, with 17 bases between them. The CDR3 is made up of 14 amino acids. V gene TRBV12-3 or TRBV12-4 combines with J gene TRBJ2-7; the D gene could be TRBD1 or TRBD2 (5 bases each). Input material: blood. The sequence derives from a girl between 10 and 17 years old with multiple sclerosis. The CDR3 nucleotides read TGTGCCAGCCGAGGGGTTCCTAGCAGCTACGAGCAGTACTTC. Translated, it gives CASRGVPSSYEQYF.